This is a list of T cell receptor beta chains from one sample in a study of immune evolution from preneoplasia to lung adenocarcinoma. Method: immunoSEQ multiplex PCR; TCRdb's copy keeps in-frame clones and lacks some. The sample lists roughly 5,700 clones; over 75% were seen once. The sequenced sample consisted of FFPE normal lung tissue adjacent to the tumor. Receptors originate from a person between 45 and 75 years old with lung adenocarcinoma. Each CDR3 is given with its conserved first and last residue.

j_gene,v_gene,CDR3aa
TRBJ2-1,TRBV6-6,CASTDLGGEQFF
TRBJ2-6,TRBV5-6,CASSLQGANVLTF
TRBJ2-7,TRBV30,CAWSARLAGFSYEQYF
TRBJ1-1,TRBV5-6,CASSPLRQGKGTEAFF
TRBJ1-2,TRBV20-1,CSSDSSYGYTF
TRBJ1-6,TRBV2,CASSAARSYNSPLHF
TRBJ1-4,TRBV6-1,CASRRRGEKLFF
TRBJ2-7,TRBV11-1,CASSLSRDHEQYF
TRBJ1-2,TRBV29-1,CSVVGDGVGSYYGYTF
TRBJ1-1,TRBV14,CASSQLVVGTGWNTEAFF
TRBJ1-5,TRBV2,CASSNTPGYSNQPQHF
TRBJ2-5,TRBV4-1,CASSQDLGVETQYF
TRBJ1-1,TRBV29-1,CSGREGTEAFF
TRBJ1-6,TRBV30,CAWTVSGAGTPLHF
TRBJ1-2,TRBV30,CAWSLGQEPYYGYTF
TRBJ1-5,TRBV6-1,CASSEGMGLNQPQHF
TRBJ1-4,TRBV18,CASSPMPVRTGKEEKLFF
TRBJ2-3,TRBV19,CASHGQGADTQYF
TRBJ2-1,TRBV6-5,CASSLGNEQFF
TRBJ1-5,TRBV4-1,CASSQWPGSEGNQPQHF
TRBJ2-3,TRBV27,CASSWDYTDTQYF
TRBJ2-3,TRBV18,CASSPSDRDRPITSTDTQYF
TRBJ2-3,TRBV6-1,CASSASIAGGTDTQYF
TRBJ2-7,TRBV18,CASATTGFEQYF
TRBJ2-1,TRBV19,CASSIVVGPSRREQFF
TRBJ1-5,TRBV18,CASSQGNSNQPQHF
TRBJ1-4,TRBV2,CASRNPGSGNEKLFF
TRBJ2-7,TRBV6-1,CASSEGPGIYEQYF
TRBJ2-2,TRBV7-9,CASSWSGVPGELFF
TRBJ1-4,TRBV28,CASSLERVNEKLFF
TRBJ2-5,TRBV11-3,CASSLDFLFGETQYF
TRBJ1-1,TRBV6-5,CATEIQGYGHTEAFF
TRBJ2-7,TRBV29-1,CSVVHRANEQYF
TRBJ2-3,TRBV4-1,CASSYRTDLTSDTQYF
TRBJ2-3,TRBV10-2,CASSESWTDTQYF
TRBJ1-2,TRBV28,CASRKQGTYGYTF
TRBJ2-7,TRBV28,CASRSSGSSYEQYF
TRBJ2-7,TRBV10-2,CASSDSPDTYEQYF
TRBJ1-4,TRBV7-2,CASSLAGGEKLFF
TRBJ2-1,TRBV6-1,CASSEVSIEQFF
TRBJ2-7,TRBV5-4,CASSWGLAGSYEQYF
TRBJ2-5,TRBV28,CASRLGLAGETQYF
TRBJ2-4,TRBV28,CASSQAGDENIQYF
TRBJ2-5,TRBV25-1,CASEDRAETQYF
TRBJ1-2,TRBV30,CAWSEAVNYGYTF
TRBJ2-3,TRBV11-3,CASSFPPGGPTQYF
TRBJ2-1,TRBV5-6,CASSLARGLVNEQFF
TRBJ1-1,TRBV5-6,CASSPTGNTEAFF
TRBJ2-7,TRBV2,CASTVQTVAYEQYF
TRBJ2-1,TRBV11-3,CASSPGSGNGYDNEQFF
TRBJ2-1,TRBV29-1,CSALRDFDNEQFF
TRBJ1-5,TRBV30,CAWSPEGGQPQHF
TRBJ1-1,TRBV7-2,CASSLYRADLNTEAFF
TRBJ2-2,TRBV11-1,CASSGLTNTGELFF
TRBJ1-5,TRBV6-1,CASSVGQVVQPQHF
TRBJ2-1,TRBV11-3,CASTHGGQREGPYNEQFF